This entry features one T cell receptor beta chain sequence. This receptor's antigen is unknown. Qualities for individual bases were not recorded, and no much larger clone is one base off. Libraries were built with the immunoSEQ multiplex PCR assay. TCRdb took over this immuneACCESS table, retaining in-frame rearrangements with V and J assigned. Such tables are incomplete; in checked studies, under half of the missing clones stem from an unresolved V gene, and the remainder is unexplained. For this sample the table gives approximately 86,000 clones, of which around 85% were detected only once. The ten largest clonotypes hold roughly 2.1% of the sample. This entry belongs to a study of control samples from healthy donors and cancer patients (dated by TCRdb to the early 2020s). After removal of 4 bases from V and 6 bases from J, the junction retains 8 bases not matched to a gene. Looking up the germline V gene (reference sequence) yields CDR1 MNHNY and CDR2 SVGAGI. From cysteine to phenylalanine, the CDR3 is 15 amino acids long. Only the CDR3 DNA stays, 45 bases, in frame from base 1.

Sequencing was done on a sample of blood. The sequence came from a woman in her forties in good health. The chain joins TRBV6-6 to TRBJ1-4; a stretch of 7 junction bases matches TRBD1. The CDR3 loop reads CASSFGTATDEKLFF. The DNA reads as follows: TGTGCCAGCAGTTTTGGGACAGCTACTGATGAAAAACTGTTTTTT.